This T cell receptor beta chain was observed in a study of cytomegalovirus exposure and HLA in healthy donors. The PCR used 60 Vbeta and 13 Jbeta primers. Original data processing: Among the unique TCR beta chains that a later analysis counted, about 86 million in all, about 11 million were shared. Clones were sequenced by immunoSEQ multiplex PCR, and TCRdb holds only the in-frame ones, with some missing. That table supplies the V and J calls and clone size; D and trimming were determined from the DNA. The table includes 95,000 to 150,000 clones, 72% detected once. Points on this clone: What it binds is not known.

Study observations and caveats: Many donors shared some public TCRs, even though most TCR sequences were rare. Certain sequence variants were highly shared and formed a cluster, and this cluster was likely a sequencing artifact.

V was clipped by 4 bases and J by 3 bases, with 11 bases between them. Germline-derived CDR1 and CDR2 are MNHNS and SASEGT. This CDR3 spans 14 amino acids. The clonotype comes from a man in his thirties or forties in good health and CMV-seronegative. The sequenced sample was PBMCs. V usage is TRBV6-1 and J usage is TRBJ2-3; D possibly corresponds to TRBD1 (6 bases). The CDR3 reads CASSGNRETDTQYF. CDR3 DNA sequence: TGTGCCAGCAGTGGAAACAGGGAGACAGATACGCAGTATTTT.